What follows is one T cell receptor beta chain and its context. This entry comes from a study of technical replicates of blood from four donors. Some clones are missing from TCRdb's copy, which holds only in-frame ones; the method was immunoSEQ multiplex PCR. The table records more than 80,000 clones, 95% of them present only once. Input material: T cells isolated from PBMCs. This receptor was taken from a human donor in good health.

The CDR3 region is CASSGAVYYEQYF. CDR3 nucleotides: TGTGCCAGTAGTGGGGCGGTGTACTACGAGCAGTACTTC. The chain has TRBV19 and TRBJ2-7; tentatively, D is TRBD1 (5 bases). Germline lookup yields CDR1 LNHDA and CDR2 SQIVND (reference sequence). Trimming cost V 5 bases and J 3 bases, with 11 bases left between them. The CDR3 has 13 amino acids.